Sequencing of this T cell receptor beta chain was carried out in a study of technical replicates of blood from a few donors. Sequencing used immunoSEQ multiplex PCR; TCRdb keeps in-frame clones, though not all of them. In the table there are 75,000 to 85,000 clones, approximately 80% of which are singletons. Germline V gene sequence: CDR1 SQVTM, CDR2 ANQGSEA. The CDR3 contains 10 residues. Trimming removed 7 bases at V and 3 bases at J, with 6 bases between. Source material: PBMCs. The rearrangement links TRBV29-1 to TRBJ1-1; TRBD1 might be the D (5 bases). The origin of this receptor is a human donor in good health. Some clones in this sample may be carry-over from other donors' samples. In DNA, the CDR3 is TGCAGCGCGGGGGACACTGAAGCTTTCTTT. The encoded protein is CSAGDTEAFF.